The clone carrying this T cell receptor beta chain was recorded many times. The data originate from a study of metastatic and nonmetastatic thyroid tumors. In the study overall: Repertoires were compared across blood and tumor or nodule tissue from malignant and benign thyroid patients.

There were no patients who had received any treatment before thyroid surgery. MiXCR was used by TCRdb to re-call the PCR reads. The sample comprises around 16,000 clones, more than 20% of which are singletons, and about 13% rests with the top ten. V lost 3 bases to trimming and J lost 0 bases, with 8 bases between them. Looked up from germline, CDR1 is SEHNR and CDR2 is FQNEAQ (reference sequence). The CDR3 runs 14 residues. What was sequenced was tumor tissue. The chain couples TRBV7-9 to TRBJ1-2; D gene unclear. This receptor was taken from a male donor with papillary thyroid cancer or a benign thyroid nodule (not recorded which). Some clones in this sample may be carry-over from other donors' samples. The CDR3 DNA reads TGTGCCAGCAGCTTTTCGAATACTAACTATGGCTACACCTTC. This codes for CASSFSNTNYGYTF.